Presented here are 7 T cell receptor beta chains from one specimen sequenced in a study of CD8 T cells in ankylosing spondylitis. The study's findings and limits: What appeared characteristic of ankylosing spondylitis blood was a TCR beta motif of eight or nine highly homologous variants.

TCRdb ran MiXCR on the 5' RACE reads and lists one entry per CDR3 protein. Altogether 450,000 or so distinct CDR3 sequences are present, roughly a quarter being singletons, with the ten largest covering 0.89%. Their specific antigens are unknown. The sample comprised blood, either unsorted or a sorted T cell fraction (not recorded which). These receptors originate from a male donor with ankylosing spondylitis.

The chain combines TRBV9 with TRBJ1-1; the D is unclear. The V end was cut by 0 bases, the J end by 4 bases, with 10 bases between. This CDR3 is built from 14 residues. Per germline, CDR1 SGDLS and CDR2 YYNGEE. Here the CDR3 DNA reads TGTGCCAGCAGCGTAGGAGGGTTGGGCACTGAAGCTTTCTTT. It encodes CASSVGGLGTEAFF.

The gene calls are TRBV3-1 and TRBJ2-2, with 9 nucleotides matching TRBD1. After removal of 8 bases from V and 3 bases from J, the junction contained 7 bases not matched to a gene. The CDR3 sequence is 15 residues long. Germline V CDR1 and CDR2: LGHDT, YNNKEL (reference sequence). The chain's CDR3 is CASGRQGVDTGELFF. CDR3 sequence (DNA): TGTGCCAGCGGCAGACAGGGGGTTGACACCGGGGAGCTGTTTTTT.

This clonotype was seen only a few times. This chain joins TRBV7-9 and TRBJ2-3; D remains ambiguous. Trimming took off 5 bases at V and 8 bases at J, with 17 bases between the two ends. In germline, CDR1 is SEHNR, CDR2 FQNEAQ (reference sequence). The CDR3 runs to 14 residues. In DNA, the CDR3 is TGTGCCAGCAGCCCCCACGCTGCATCGGCTACGCAGTATTTT. It encodes CASSPHAASATQYF.

The chain links TRBV30 to TRBJ2-1; 7 nucleotides align to TRBD2. The germline V gene has CDR1 GTSNPN and CDR2 SVGIG (reference sequence). CDR3 length equals 11 residues. Losses at the gene ends were 5 bases for V and 13 bases for J; bases not matched to a gene: 8. CDR3 sequence: CAWGAGVGQFF. The DNA for the CDR3 is TGTGCCTGGGGTGCGGGAGTAGGTCAGTTCTTC.

CDR3 sequence (DNA): TGTGCCACCAGCAGAGGGACAGGGTCCATGAACACTGAAGCTTTCTTT. This codes for CATSRGTGSMNTEAFF. The chain uses TRBV15 and TRBJ1-1; TRBD1 matches 8 bases. Germline V gene lookup returns CDR1 LNHNV and CDR2 YYDKDF (reference sequence). CDR3 length equals 16 residues. After removal of 1 base from V and 0 bases from J, the junction contained 4 bases not matched to a gene.

The chain recombines TRBV20-1 with TRBJ1-5; D is perhaps TRBD1 (5 bases). Germline CDR1 is DFQATT and CDR2 is SNEGSKA (reference sequence). V was shortened by 6 bases and J by 6 bases, with 12 bases between the two germline ends. The CDR3 has 12 amino acids. This CDR3 is CSARGVSQPQHF. The CDR3 nucleotides read TGCAGTGCCCGAGGGGTCAGTCAGCCCCAGCATTTT.

V is TRBV19 and J is TRBJ2-7, with D possibly matching TRBD2 (5 bases). Germline V CDR1 and CDR2: LNHDA, SQIVND (reference sequence). V lost 4 bases and J lost 1, with 8 bases in between. The CDR3 covers 13 residues. The CDR3 DNA reads TGTGCCAGTAGTAGACGGGAATCCTACGAGCAGTACTTC. This translates into CASSRRESYEQYF.